This T cell receptor beta chain was observed in a study of blood T cell repertoires in COVID-19. Study information: The origin of the acute and convalescent COVID-19 samples was the United States, Italy and Spain. Sample material is recorded as cDNA or gDNA derived from T cells, B-cell-depleted T cells, or PBMCs.

The CDR3 consists of 14 residues. Trimming removed 5 bases from V and 7 bases from J; junction bases left unmatched: 9. CDR1 and CDR2 from the germline V gene are SGHTA and FQGNSA. Original methodology: Quantification of nucleated cells was approximated via reference gene primer amplification. The protocol was immunoSEQ multiplex PCR, while the TCRdb copy is restricted to in-frame clones and leaves out a portion. D and trimming were read from the DNA, whereas the V and J calls and clone size are those reported in that table. The sample carries some 200,000 clones, 86% recorded once. This clone was seen just once.

The rearrangement joins TRBV7-2 to TRBJ1-1; 8 nucleotides align to TRBD1. The specimen sequenced was peripheral blood. The clonotype was recovered from a man older than 75 with acute or convalescent COVID-19. CDR3 sequence reads: CASSHGQGLSEAFF. In DNA, the CDR3 is TGTGCCAGCAGCCACGGACAGGGTTTGAGTGAAGCTTTCTTT.